Listed below are T cell receptor beta chains from one sample, sequenced in a study of blood T cell repertoires in COVID-19. The repertoire was sequenced with immunoSEQ multiplex PCR; TCRdb's copy has only in-frame clones and lacks some. The table records fewer than 200,000 clones, about 88% of them present only once. Sample: peripheral blood. These receptors were taken from a woman in her sixties with COVID-19, enrolled during active disease. Both conserved end residues are trimmed from each CDR3. Fields, in order: V gene, CDR3 protein.

TRBV7-9,ASSPQGAAGNTIY
TRBV6-5,ASSYGLTPNSYEQY
TRBV15,ATSRTSGGAWSAGANVLT
TRBV19,ASSMASGGYNEQF
TRBV5-1,ASSPAQVANTGELF
TRBV4-1,ASSALGRTDTQY
TRBV7-8,ASSLGIGGGYT
TRBV7-2,ASSWTDLGETQY
TRBV19,ASSIEGLFLNEQF
TRBV18,ASSPPRTGQTNTEAF
TRBV27,ASSLTGGPQH
TRBV27,ASSNRGLFRGRNEQF
TRBV18,ASSEAGTPNQPQH
TRBV6-6,ASTGDSPLH
TRBV18,ASSPGPQGSRRSPLH
TRBV5-1,ASSSRTGLNGYT
TRBV27,ASSSLRVLARYNEQF
TRBV7-8,ASRVLAGPYNEQF
TRBV7-3,ASSSGLAGNTDTQY
TRBV11-2,ASIMTSGGFYYNEQF
TRBV10-2,ASSATTGSEKLF
TRBV12-3/TRBV12-4,ASSQDGRNIQY
TRBV7-9,ASSFITSGRASRNEQY
TRBV19,ASSLTSLNEQF
TRBV6-5,ASSRTGNSPLH
TRBV24-1,ATGSGLNTDTQY
TRBV6-1,ASSELDEQF
TRBV7-8,ASSLGGVNSGANVLT
TRBV14,ASSQGQGWMNTEAF
TRBV6-6,ASSYGNRGNTEAF
TRBV2,ASHTQPGAFGGYT
TRBV10-3,AISVPGQGASYGYT
TRBV6-5,ASSLTVNEKLF
TRBV6-5,ASRPWDRRTNEQF
TRBV6-5,ASTPAGNEQF
TRBV3-1/TRBV3-2,ASSQGVRGSPLH
TRBV7-6,ASSLEASGGTDTQY
TRBV3-1/TRBV3-2,ASSQAIAGETQY
TRBV3-1/TRBV3-2,ASSQTDTNYGYT
TRBV3-1/TRBV3-2,ASRLTGSNQPQH
TRBV19,ASEDSIISGNTIY
TRBV6-5,ASILGRASNQPQH
TRBV2,ASSPMAPARLTLVYGYT
TRBV7-2,ASSLSWGRGGNTIY
TRBV5-8,ASSLAAAPYEQY